One sample yielded the 27 T cell receptor beta chains listed below, sequenced in a study of T-cell reconstitution after alpha-beta-depleted transplantation in children. The library targeted TCRbeta and was prepared with unique molecular identifiers. From the PCR reads, TCRdb called clonotypes with MiXCR, one entry per CDR3 protein. This sample yields roughly 400,000 distinct CDR3 sequences, of which about 20% are seen a single time; about 3.8% belongs to the top ten. The sequencing here drew on PBMCs from the stem cell graft donor, taken from the stem cell graft. These receptors came from a human donor who donated a stem cell graft to a child with acute myeloid leukemia.

V is TRBV3-1 and J is TRBJ2-7; 10 nucleotides agree with TRBD2. Losses at the gene ends were 3 bases for V and 4 bases for J; bases not matched to a gene: 12. The CDR3 is 17 amino acids. The germline CDR1 and CDR2 sequences are LGHDT and YNNKEL (reference sequence). The CDR3 protein is CASSQGLAGEIQYEQYF. The CDR3 DNA reads TGTGCCAGCAGCCAGGGGCTAGCGGGAGAAATCCAATACGAGCAGTACTTC.

V gene TRBV20-1 combines with J gene TRBJ2-1; TRBD1 agrees at 7 bases. V trimming: 6 bases; J trimming: 3 bases; junction bases outside the gene matches: 8. The CDR3 is 14 amino acids. Germline CDR1 DFQATT, CDR2 SNEGSKA (reference sequence). The DNA for the CDR3 is TGCAGTGCCGAAACGACAGGGTACTACAATGAGCAGTTCTTC. The encoded protein is CSAETTGYYNEQFF.

V is TRBV10-3 and J is TRBJ2-1; either TRBD1 or TRBD2 may fit D (5 bases each). Germline-derived CDR1 and CDR2 are ENHRY and SYGVKD. The CDR3 covers 14 residues. Trimming cost V 7 bases and J 5 bases, with 15 bases left between them. The CDR3 region is CAINDGTNDNEQFF. The CDR3 coding sequence is TGTGCCATCAACGACGGGACGAACGACAATGAGCAGTTCTTC.

The chain carries TRBV2 and TRBJ1-4; possible D gene TRBD1, 5 bases. CDR1 SNHLY and CDR2 FYNNEI come from the germline V gene. V shed 6 bases and J shed 7 bases, with 15 bases lying between them. This CDR3 has 14 residues. This CDR3 is CASSLTATGEKLFF. DNA for the CDR3: TGTGCCAGCAGCCTGACAGCGACTGGTGAAAAACTGTTTTTT.

The chain is built from TRBV27 and TRBJ1-1, with 8 bases lining up with TRBD1. The V gene's germline CDR1 is MNHEY and CDR2 SMNVEV (reference sequence). The CDR3 extends over 14 amino acids. Trimming took 6 bases from V and 5 from J; bases not matched to a gene: 8. The CDR3 DNA sequence: TGTGCCAGCAGACTCACAGGGGGTGGGACTGAAGCTTTCTTT. Translated, it gives CASRLTGGGTEAFF.

Only a few counts were recorded for this clonotype. The chain recombines TRBV4-2 with TRBJ2-7; D ambiguous. The CDR3 has 16 amino acids. The V end lost 0 bases, the J end lost 7 bases, and 19 bases lay between the germline ends. Germline V gene data show CDR1 as LGHNA and CDR2 as YNFKEQ. The CDR3 here is CASSQDRIGAGWEQYF. CDR3 DNA sequence: TGTGCCAGCAGCCAAGATCGTATAGGCGCTGGATGGGAGCAGTACTTC.

This rearrangement joins TRBV9 to TRBJ2-5; TRBD2 matches 13 bases. Trimming took 3 bases from V and 8 from J; bases not matched to a gene: 4. CDR1 is SGDLS, CDR2 YYNGEE, per germline. The CDR3 is 14 amino acids. CDR3 nucleotides: TGTGCCAGCAGCGCAGGACTAGCGGGAGCAACCCAGTACTTC. It specifies CASSAGLAGATQYF.

The chain employs TRBV12-3 or TRBV12-4 and TRBJ1-5; D is unresolved. The CDR3 runs 12 residues. The ends were cut back, 4 bases at V and 7 bases at J, with 8 bases in the middle. The CDR3 sequence is CASSSQGQPQHF. CDR3 nucleotide sequence: TGTGCCAGCAGTTCCCAAGGGCAGCCCCAGCATTTT.

This clonotype was detected only a few times. The chain recombines TRBV6-6 with TRBJ1-3; maybe TRBD1 (5 bases). Germline CDR1 MNHNY, CDR2 SVGAGI (reference sequence). V dropped 5 bases and J dropped 7 bases, with 12 bases sitting between them. The CDR3 contains 13 residues. The CDR3 loop reads CASSHGTRNTIYF. For the CDR3, the DNA is TGTGCCAGCAGTCATGGGACGCGGAACACCATATATTTT.

The table lists this clonotype with a few counts. The chain recombines TRBV24-1 with TRBJ2-2, with unresolved D. Germline values: CDR1 KGHDR, CDR2 SFDVKD. V was pared by 5 bases and J by 5 bases, with 8 bases between. This CDR3 comprises 13 residues. CDR3 region: CATSVLGTGELFF. In DNA, the CDR3 is TGTGCCACCAGTGTCCTAGGGACCGGGGAGCTGTTTTTT.

This clonotype was counted a few times. The chain couples TRBV24-1 to TRBJ2-2; no reliable D call. The CDR3 has 11 residues. Germline lookup yields CDR1 KGHDR and CDR2 SFDVKD. V shed 10 bases and J shed 7 bases, with 9 bases lying between them. The CDR3 DNA reads as TGTGCCACAAGAGGATTCGGGGAGCTGTTTTTT. Protein: CATRGFGELFF.

This clonotype showed up just a few times. The chain recombines TRBV11-2 with TRBJ2-3; 8 positions match TRBD2. The CDR3 sequence is 16 residues long. The germline V gene has CDR1 SGHAT and CDR2 FQNNGV. J lost 3 bases, V lost 3 bases, and 8 bases had no gene match. In DNA form, the CDR3 reads TGTGCCAGCAGCTTCTCCGGGACTAGACGGACAGATACGCAGTATTTT. Residues: CASSFSGTRRTDTQYF.

This clonotype was seen a few times. CDR3 coding DNA: TGTGCCAGCAGCTACAGGGACAGCGGGACCTACGGCTACACCTTC. It is translated as CASSYRDSGTYGYTF. The V call is TRBV12-3 or TRBV12-4, the J call TRBJ1-2; the match to TRBD1 covers 7 bases. The CDR3 runs 15 residues. Unmatched junction bases numbered 15, after V lost 6 bases and J lost 8 bases.

This clonotype has a count of ten or more. The CDR3 sequence is CSARDTETSGRHRYNEQFF. For the CDR3, the DNA is TGCAGTGCTAGAGATACGGAGACTAGCGGAAGACATAGATACAATGAGCAGTTCTTC. This chain links TRBV20-1 with TRBJ2-1, with 9 nucleotides matching TRBD2. The CDR3 is made up of 19 amino acids. From germline, CDR1 is DFQATT and CDR2 SNEGSKA (reference sequence). The V and J ends lost 0 bases and 4 bases, in that order; junction bases with no gene match: 16.

This chain connects TRBV2 to TRBJ2-3, with 8 bases aligning to TRBD2. The CDR3 consists of 12 residues. Germline V gene sequence: CDR1 SNHLY, CDR2 FYNNEI. The ends lost 5 bases at V and 9 bases at J; junction bases unmatched: 4. CDR3 sequence: CASSTGLETQYF. The CDR3, as DNA: TGTGCCAGCAGTACGGGACTAGAGACGCAGTATTTT.

This clonotype showed up many times. V is TRBV12-3 or TRBV12-4 and J is TRBJ2-7; possible D gene TRBD1, 5 bases. Trimming stripped 3 bases from V and 4 bases from J, with 16 bases between. The CDR3 runs 15 residues. CDR3 DNA sequence: TGTGCCAGCAGTTTGGACACCCCCTGGAAATACGAGCAGTACTTC. Translating it yields CASSLDTPWKYEQYF.

This clonotype was counted at least ten times. The J gene is TRBJ2-1, the V gene TRBV29-1, with 12 bases fitting TRBD2. The CDR3 covers 14 residues. Germline V lookup: CDR1 SQVTM, CDR2 ANQGSEA. The ends lost 7 bases at V and 8 bases at J; junction bases unmatched: 9. The CDR3 protein is CSEVPGLAGYEQFF. As DNA, the CDR3 is TGCAGCGAAGTCCCGGGACTAGCGGGCTATGAGCAGTTCTTC.

The V call is TRBV12-3 or TRBV12-4, the J call TRBJ1-1, with D unresolved. CDR3 length equals 15 residues. Trimming shortened V by 6 bases and J by 0 bases, and 14 bases separated the two germline ends. In nucleotides, the CDR3 is TGTGCCAGCAGGCCGGACGGATTAATGAACACTGAAGCTTTCTTT. Amino acid sequence: CASRPDGLMNTEAFF.

The table lists this clonotype with many counts. The chain employs TRBV10-3 and TRBJ2-7; D is unclear. Germline V CDR1 and CDR2: ENHRY, SYGVKD. This CDR3 has 15 residues. V was cut by 4 bases and J by 2 bases, with 15 bases left in between. CDR3 sequence (DNA): TGTGCCATCAGTGGCCTGGGCCCGCCGGCCTACGAGCAGTACTTC. It yields the protein CAISGLGPPAYEQYF.

This clonotype was seen only a few times. The rearrangement joins TRBV20-1 to TRBJ1-1, with D maybe TRBD1 (5 bases). Looked up from germline, CDR1 is DFQATT and CDR2 is SNEGSKA (reference sequence). This CDR3 contains 13 residues. V lost 3 bases to trimming and J lost 3 bases, with 11 bases between them. CDR3 loop: CSASAGMYTEAFF. The CDR3 nucleotides read TGCAGTGCTAGTGCAGGGATGTACACTGAAGCTTTCTTT.

V and J are TRBV6-7 and TRBJ1-2, with 9 positions matching TRBD1. TRBV6-7 is an ORF; its function is uncertain. Trimming at V came to 0 bases and at J to 4 bases, leaving 9 bases not matched to a gene. This CDR3 comprises 17 residues. CDR3 region: CASSYSGTGGCPYGYTF. In DNA, the CDR3 is TGTGCCAGCAGTTACTCGGGAACAGGGGGCTGCCCCTATGGCTACACCTTC.

The chain has TRBV6-1 and TRBJ2-7; the match to TRBD1 covers 8 bases. The germline V gene encodes CDR1 MNHNS and CDR2 SASEGT. The CDR3 is made up of 14 amino acids. V dropped 6 bases and J dropped 1; count of bases not matched to a gene: 5. This CDR3 is CASRDRGLSYEQYF. In DNA, the CDR3 is TGTGCCAGCAGAGACAGGGGACTTTCCTACGAGCAGTACTTC.

The chain uses TRBV2 and TRBJ2-3; 7 bases fit TRBD1. The CDR3 has 14 amino acids. J was trimmed by 0 bases and V by 9 bases; bases with no gene match: 6. The germline V gene has CDR1 SNHLY and CDR2 FYNNEI. CDR3 in amino acids: CARRTGQSTDTQYF. CDR3 nucleotide sequence: TGTGCCAGACGAACGGGACAGAGCACAGATACGCAGTATTTT.

V usage is TRBV25-1 and J usage is TRBJ2-3, with D uncertain. Per germline, CDR1 MGHDK and CDR2 SYGVNS. V was shortened by 2 bases and J by 0 bases, with 3 bases between the two germline ends. This CDR3 is 13 amino acids long. The CDR3 region has the DNA TGTGCCAGCAGTGAACAGAGCACAGATACGCAGTATTTT. Protein product: CASSEQSTDTQYF.

The chain employs TRBV7-9 and TRBJ1-1; the D gene is possibly TRBD1 (5 bases). Trimming removed 5 bases at V and 7 bases at J, with 11 bases between. This CDR3 contains 12 residues. Per germline, CDR1 SEHNR and CDR2 FQNEAQ (reference sequence). The CDR3 region has the DNA TGTGCCAGCAGCCACCCCGGGGGTGAAGCTTTCTTT. Its translation is CASSHPGGEAFF.

The chain carries TRBV15 and TRBJ2-2; D is perhaps TRBD1 or TRBD2 (5 bases each). The CDR3 length is 15 residues. Trimming removed 1 base at V and 6 bases at J, with 12 bases between. Germline V gene lookup returns CDR1 LNHNV and CDR2 YYDKDF (reference sequence). CDR3: CATSRGWGSAGELFF. Here the CDR3 DNA reads TGTGCCACCAGCAGAGGATGGGGGTCGGCCGGGGAGCTGTTTTTT.

The CDR3 is CASSQDRGTVYGYTF. In nucleotides, the CDR3 is TGTGCCAGCAGCCAAGATCGAGGGACAGTCTATGGCTACACCTTC. The rearrangement joins TRBV3-1 to TRBJ1-2, with 7 bases fitting TRBD1. The germline CDR1 and CDR2 sequences are LGHDT and YNNKEL (reference sequence). J lost 4 bases, V lost 0 bases, and 5 bases had no gene match. This CDR3 spans 15 amino acids.